The 30 T cell receptor beta chains listed next were all sequenced from one sample in a study of primary melanoma T cells and metastatic recurrence. Data came from immunoSEQ multiplex PCR; TCRdb stores just in-frame clones and leaves some out. The repertoire holds about 460 clones, with roughly 82% as singletons. Sequencing was performed on melanoma tumor tissue. These receptors came from a human donor with melanoma.

The chain recombines TRBV5-8 with TRBJ2-2; 11 bases match TRBD1. Per the germline V gene, CDR1 is SGHTS and CDR2 is YDEGEE. Trimming took 5 bases from V and 5 from J; bases not matched to a gene: 20. The CDR3 length is 20 residues. In DNA, the CDR3 is TGTGCCAGCAGGCTCCCGGCCTCTCAGGACAGGGGGCGAGGAACCGGGGAGCTGTTTTTT. It codes for CASRLPASQDRGRGTGELFF.

Concerning this clone itself: Compared with germline, one end of the junction differs, possibly owing to a read error. At least one base is unread or ambiguous, so its residue appears as X. The gene calls are TRBV6-8 and TRBJ1-6, with 9 bases identical to TRBD1. The CDR3 length is 14 residues. In germline, CDR1 is MNHGY, CDR2 SAAAGT. As DNA, the CDR3 is TGTGCCAGCAGTTCATGGGACAGGGATTCACCCCTCCAYTTT. Translation gives CASSSWDRDSPLXF. The entire CDR3 protein is CASSSWDRDSPLHF.

The V call is TRBV19, the J call TRBJ2-7; D may be TRBD1 (7 bases). CDR1 and CDR2 from the germline V gene are LNHDA and SQIVND (reference sequence). Between the trimmed V and J ends, which lost 4 bases and 4 bases, there was a span of 17 bases. The CDR3 has 15 amino acids. DNA of the CDR3: TGTGCCAGTAGTACACCAGGGGGGTCCTTTTACGAGCAGTACTTC. It specifies CASSTPGGSFYEQYF.

The chain is built from TRBV19 and TRBJ2-5, with TRBD2 matching 8 bases. Germline loops: CDR1 LNHDA, CDR2 SQIVND (reference sequence). This CDR3 region has 15 residues. The ends lost 5 bases at V and 5 bases at J; junction bases unmatched: 10. In DNA form, the CDR3 reads TGTGCCAGTAGTCCTAACGGGGGGGCTCGGGAGACCCAGTACTTC. Translation gives CASSPNGGARETQYF.

The gene calls are TRBV14 and TRBJ1-1; 7 bases fit TRBD1. Germline V lookup: CDR1 SGHDN, CDR2 FVKESK. The length of the CDR3 is 15 residues. Losses at the gene ends were 4 bases for V and 3 bases for J; bases not matched to a gene: 8. The CDR3 sequence: CASSPKGALYTEAFF. The CDR3 nucleotides are TGTGCCAGCAGCCCGAAGGGGGCCTTGTACACTGAAGCTTTCTTT.

V usage is TRBV6-8 and J usage is TRBJ2-5; TRBD2 agrees at 12 bases. CDR1 MNHGY and CDR2 SAAAGT come from the germline V gene. V was pared by 2 bases and J by 1 base, with 17 bases of the junction left unmatched. The CDR3 loop spans 21 amino acids. Here the CDR3 DNA reads TGTGCCAGCAGTTACGAACTAGCGGGGGGCCTACCGAGAGAGTTCCAAGAGACCCAGTACTTC. Translation: CASSYELAGGLPREFQETQYF.

As concerns this clone: A junction end diverges from the germline sequence, so it may reflect a read error. This chain joins TRBV11-3 and TRBJ2-4; D gene ambiguous. Germline assignment: CDR1 SGHNT and CDR2 YENEEA. This CDR3 spans 16 amino acids. The CDR3 sequence is CASSLEAAKAPWIQYF. The CDR3 bases are TGTGCCAGCAGCTTAGAGGCGGCCAAAGCTCCTTGGATTCAGTATTTC. The full variable domain, in which reference TRBV11-3 and TRBJ2-4 provide the parts outside the CDR3, is EAGVVQSPRYKIIEKKQPVAFWCNPISGHNTLYWYLQNLGQGPELLIRYENEEAVDDSQLPKDRFSAERLKGVDSTLKIQPAELGDSAVYLCASSLEAAKAPWIQYFGAGTRLSVL.

This clone appeared a few times. J is TRBJ2-3 and V is TRBV6-8; TRBD2 aligns across 8 bases. The CDR3 loop spans 13 amino acids. Germline V gene data show CDR1 as MNHGY and CDR2 as SAAAGT. The V and J ends lost 4 bases and 4 bases, in that order; junction bases with no gene match: 1. The CDR3 nucleotides are TGTGCCAGCAGTTTAGCGGGACCAGATACGCAGTATTTT. It is translated as CASSLAGPDTQYF.

This chain joins TRBV12-2 and TRBJ2-7; the table's D call, TRBD2, was not checked against the DNA. TRBV12-2 is listed as a pseudogene. The CDR3 length is 14 residues. This CDR3 reads CASQSSLNFYEQYF. In DNA form, the CDR3 reads TGTGCCAGTCAGTCGTCATTAAACTTCTACGAGCAGTACTTC.

The chain couples TRBV7-8 to TRBJ1-2, with D possibly matching TRBD1 (5 bases). The CDR3 sequence is 15 residues long. Trimming took off 5 bases at V and 5 bases at J, with 18 bases between the two ends. The germline V gene has CDR1 SGHVS and CDR2 FQNEAQ. DNA for the CDR3: TGTGCCAGCAGCGCGGGGGGTTTGGCAGAATATGGCTACACCTTC. Translated: CASSAGGLAEYGYTF.

Remarks on this clone: At one end the junction does not follow the germline gene, possibly because of a read error. The rearrangement uses TRBV14 and TRBJ2-1, with 9 bases matching TRBD1. The V gene's germline CDR1 is SGHDN and CDR2 FVKESK. The CDR3 has 14 amino acids. The CDR3: CASSQVGSGQGGVF. The CDR3 nucleotides are TGTGCCAGCAGCCAAGTTGGTTCGGGACAGGGAGGGGTCTTC.

This rearrangement joins TRBV11-3 to TRBJ2-7, with D hard to call. Trimming left V 4 bases short and J 7 bases short, with 17 bases between. The V gene's germline CDR1 is SGHNT and CDR2 YENEEA. The length of the CDR3 is 14 residues. This chain's CDR3 is CASSSRSAGLEQYF. The CDR3 nucleotides are TGTGCCAGCAGCTCAAGGTCCGCTGGGCTGGAGCAGTACTTC.

This clone was recorded once. This chain links TRBV19 with TRBJ1-1, with D hard to call. This CDR3 is built from 14 residues. V lost 10 bases and J lost 1, with 16 bases in between. The germline V gene encodes CDR1 LNHDA and CDR2 SQIVND (reference sequence). The CDR3 DNA reads as TGTGCCACCCAAGCCTCCCCGTGGAACACTGAAGCTTTCTTT. As protein: CATQASPWNTEAFF.

This clone came up once. V and J are TRBV7-5 and TRBJ2-7; the table's D gene call, TRBD1, was not cross checked with the DNA. TRBV7-5 is listed as a pseudogene. The CDR3 has 16 residues. The chain's CDR3 is CASSLVQGGSSYEQYF. The CDR3 bases are TGTGCCAGCAGCTTAGTACAGGGGGGAAGCTCCTACGAGCAGTACTTC.

The gene calls are TRBV19 and TRBJ2-1, with D tentatively TRBD2 (7 bases). Trimming shortened V by 6 bases and J by 16 bases, and 19 bases separated the two germline ends. CDR3 length: 12 amino acids. The V gene's germline CDR1 is LNHDA and CDR2 SQIVND (reference sequence). CDR3 protein: CASSPSGGQFFF. Written as DNA, the CDR3 is TGTGCCAGTAGCCCCTCGGGGGGACAATTTTTCTTC.

The chain links TRBV12-5 to TRBJ2-5; 10 bases are a match to TRBD2. This CDR3 comprises 16 residues. Germline CDR1 LGHNT, CDR2 FRNRAP. With 5 bases clipped from V and 7 bases from J, the junction kept 13 bases outside the gene matches. DNA of the CDR3: TGTGCTAGTGGTCCCAGCGGGGGGGCCAATAGTAGGACCCAGTACTTC. It yields the protein CASGPSGGANSRTQYF.

CDR3 sequence (DNA): TGTGCCAGCAGTTACAATGGGGGGCCTGGAAACACCATATATTTT. As protein: CASSYNGGPGNTIYF. The V call is TRBV6-8, the J call TRBJ1-3; possible D gene TRBD1, 6 bases. V was cut by 2 bases and J by 2 bases, with 10 bases left in between. Germline CDR1 and CDR2: MNHGY and SAAAGT. CDR3 length: 15 residues.

A few counts support this clone. This chain's CDR3 is CASTGTGLDTQYF. Written as DNA, the CDR3 is TGTGCCAGTACCGGGACAGGGTTAGATACGCAGTATTTT. This chain joins TRBV6-8 and TRBJ2-3; 9 nucleotides agree with TRBD1. The ends lost 9 bases at V and 5 bases at J; junction bases unmatched: 6. CDR3 length: 13 residues. Germline lookup yields CDR1 MNHGY and CDR2 SAAAGT.

The sample holds a few counts of this clone. The chain couples TRBV9 to TRBJ1-6; no definite D call. Germline assignment: CDR1 SGDLS and CDR2 YYNGEE. The CDR3 is 14 residues long. V shed 5 bases and J shed 6 bases, with 12 bases lying between them. The CDR3 DNA follows: TGTGCCAGCAGTGATGAGTTTTCTAATTCACCCCTCCACTTT. It specifies CASSDEFSNSPLHF.

Comment on this clone: A junction end diverges from the germline sequence, so it may reflect a read error. The chain employs TRBV6-8 and TRBJ2-7; 14 bases are shared with TRBD2. The length of the CDR3 is 15 residues. Germline lookup yields CDR1 MNHGY and CDR2 SAAAGT. CDR3 region: CAISAGTSGGYEQYF. CDR3 sequence (DNA): TGTGCCATCAGTGCTGGGACTAGCGGGGGCTACGAGCAGTACTTC.

The chain joins TRBV6-7 to TRBJ1-5; D call uncertain. TRBV6-7 is classed as an ORF, of uncertain function. V dropped 10 bases and J dropped 3 bases, with 22 bases sitting between them. The CDR3 runs 16 residues. CDR3 loop: CAISESNGSDNQPQHF. CDR3 nucleotide sequence: TGTGCCATYAGTGAGAGTAACGGGTCGGACAATCAGCCCCAGCATTTT.

This clone was recorded only once. V is TRBV1 and J is TRBJ2-3; TRBD2, the table's D call, lacks a check against the DNA. TRBV1 is tagged as a pseudogene. The CDR3 has 13 amino acids. CDR3 amino acids: CSSKGLGADTQYF. The CDR3 DNA sequence: TGCAGCTCAAAGGGACTCGGGGCAGATACGCAGTATTTT.

Notes on this clone: One end of the junction fails to match germline, which may point to a read error. J is TRBJ2-2 and V is TRBV11-3, with D perhaps TRBD1 (5 bases). Germline lookup yields CDR1 SGHNT and CDR2 YENEEA. This CDR3 spans 15 amino acids. In DNA form, the CDR3 reads TGTGCTAGCAGCTTCGTCCAAGGGGATACCGGGGAGCTGTTTTTT. Translating gives CASSFVQGDTGELFF.

The gene calls are TRBV5-1 and TRBJ1-5; 8 bases fit TRBD1. The CDR3 totals 14 residues. V shed 4 bases and J 9 bases; nucleotides not matched to a gene: 9. The germline gives CDR1 SGHRS, CDR2 YFSETQ. CDR3 residues: CASSEGTGGGPQHF. CDR3 sequence (DNA): TGCGCCAGCAGCGAGGGGACAGGAGGTGGGCCCCAGCATTTT.

The chain combines TRBV11-3 with TRBJ2-1, with 7 nucleotides matching TRBD2. Germline lookup yields CDR1 SGHNT and CDR2 YENEEA. The CDR3 extends over 15 amino acids. The ends lost 3 bases at V and 7 bases at J; junction bases unmatched: 9. The CDR3 bases are TGTGCCAGCAGCTTTCGGGGGGACGGGCTGAATGAGCAGTTCTTC. It codes for CASSFRGDGLNEQFF.

Here the CDR3 DNA reads TGTGCCAGCAGTGAAGGGCTAGCGGGTCGGGACGAGCAGTACTTC. Translated, it gives CASSEGLAGRDEQYF. The chain links TRBV2 to TRBJ2-7; 8 bases map to TRBD2. There are 15 residues in the CDR3. V shed 1 base, J shed 5 bases, and the junction held 7 bases outside the gene matches. The germline CDR1 and CDR2 sequences are SNHLY and FYNNEI.

This chain links TRBV6-8 with TRBJ1-2; D is unresolved. The V gene's germline CDR1 is MNHGY and CDR2 SAAAGT. V lost 5 bases, J lost 2 bases, and 12 bases lay in between. The CDR3 sequence is 14 residues long. This CDR3 is CASSERGSNYGYTF. CDR3 nucleotides: TGTGCCAGCAGTGAGCGGGGATCGAACTATGGCTACACCTTC.

Details on this clone: A read error may produce the germline difference seen at one junction end. The chain joins TRBV14 to TRBJ1-5, with D perhaps TRBD1 (5 bases). Germline values: CDR1 SGHDN, CDR2 FVKESK. The CDR3 has 14 amino acids. The CDR3 region is CASSPLGVDKPQHF. The CDR3 nucleotides are TGTGCCAGTAGCCCTTTGGGGGTCGACAAGCCCCAGCATTTT. Full variable domain (rest looked up from reference TRBV14 and TRBJ1-5): EAGVTQFPSHSVIEKGQTVTLRCDPISGHDNLYWYRRVMGKEIKFLLHFVKESKQDESGMPNNRFLAERTGGTYSTLKVQPAELEDSGVYFCASSPLGVDKPQHFGDGTRLSIL.

This clone came up once. J is TRBJ2-1 and V is TRBV19; D unclear. Germline values: CDR1 LNHDA, CDR2 SQIVND (reference sequence). The CDR3 has 16 amino acids. Between the trimmed V and J ends, which lost 5 bases and 1 base, there was a span of 15 bases. The CDR3 reads CASSLAGPRSYNEQFF. The DNA of the CDR3 is TGTGCCAGTAGTCTGGCCGGACCTCGGTCCTACAATGAGCAGTTCTTC.

The chain joins TRBV18 to TRBJ2-1, with D perhaps TRBD1 (5 bases). The ends were cut back, 5 bases at V and 1 base at J, with 6 bases in the middle. The CDR3 totals 13 residues. CDR1 and CDR2 from the germline V gene are KGHSH and LQKENI. CDR3 sequence: CASSKGSYNEQFF. CDR3 sequence (DNA): TGTGCCAGCTCAAAGGGGTCCTACAATGAGCAGTTCTTC. Together with reference TRBV18 and TRBJ2-1, the CDR3 gives the full variable domain: NAGVMQNPRHLVRRRGQEARLRCSPMKGHSHVYWYRQLPEEGLKFMVYLQKENIIDESGMPKERFSAEFPKEGPSILRIQQVVRGDSAAYFCASSKGSYNEQFFGPGTRLTVL.